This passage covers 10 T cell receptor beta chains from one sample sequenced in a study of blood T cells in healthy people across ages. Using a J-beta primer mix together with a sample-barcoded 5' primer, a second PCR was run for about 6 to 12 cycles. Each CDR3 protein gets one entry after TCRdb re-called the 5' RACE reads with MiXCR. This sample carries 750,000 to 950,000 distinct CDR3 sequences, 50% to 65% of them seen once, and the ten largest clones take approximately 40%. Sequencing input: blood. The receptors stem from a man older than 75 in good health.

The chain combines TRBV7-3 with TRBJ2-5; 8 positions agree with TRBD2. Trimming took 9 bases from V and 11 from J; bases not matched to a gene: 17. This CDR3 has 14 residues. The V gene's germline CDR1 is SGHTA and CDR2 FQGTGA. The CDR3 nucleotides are TGTGCCAGTAGCCCAAAGGGACTAGTGGGTGAGCAGTACTTC. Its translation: CASSPKGLVGEQYF.

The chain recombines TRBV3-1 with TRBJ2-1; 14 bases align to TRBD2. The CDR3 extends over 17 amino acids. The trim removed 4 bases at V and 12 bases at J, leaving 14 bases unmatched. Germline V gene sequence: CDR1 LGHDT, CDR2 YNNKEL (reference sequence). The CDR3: CASSPMTGTSGSGGQFF. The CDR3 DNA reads TGTGCCAGCAGCCCAATGACCGGGACTAGCGGGAGTGGGGGGCAGTTCTTC.

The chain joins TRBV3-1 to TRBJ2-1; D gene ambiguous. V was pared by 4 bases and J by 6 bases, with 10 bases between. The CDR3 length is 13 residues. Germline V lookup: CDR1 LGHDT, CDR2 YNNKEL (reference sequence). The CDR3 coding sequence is TGTGCCAGCAGCCGGGGTGTCCGCAATGAGCAGTTCTTC. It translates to CASSRGVRNEQFF.

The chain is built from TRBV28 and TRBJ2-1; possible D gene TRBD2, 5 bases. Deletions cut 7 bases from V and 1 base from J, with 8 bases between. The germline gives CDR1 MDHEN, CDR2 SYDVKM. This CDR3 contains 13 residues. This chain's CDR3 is CASNEGSYNEQFF. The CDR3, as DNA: TGTGCCAGCAACGAGGGTTCCTACAATGAGCAGTTCTTC.

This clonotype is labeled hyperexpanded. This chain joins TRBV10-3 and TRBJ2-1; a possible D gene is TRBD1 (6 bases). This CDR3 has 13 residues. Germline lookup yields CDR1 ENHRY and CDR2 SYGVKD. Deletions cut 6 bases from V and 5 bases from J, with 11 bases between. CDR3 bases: TGTGCCATCAGAACAGGGACCCACAATGAGCAGTTCTTC. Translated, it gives CAIRTGTHNEQFF.

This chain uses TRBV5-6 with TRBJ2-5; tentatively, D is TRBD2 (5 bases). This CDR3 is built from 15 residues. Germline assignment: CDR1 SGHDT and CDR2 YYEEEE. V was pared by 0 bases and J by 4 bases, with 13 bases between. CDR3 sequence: CASSLDVGGAETQYF. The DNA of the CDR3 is TGTGCCAGCAGCTTGGATGTAGGAGGCGCAGAGACCCAGTACTTC.

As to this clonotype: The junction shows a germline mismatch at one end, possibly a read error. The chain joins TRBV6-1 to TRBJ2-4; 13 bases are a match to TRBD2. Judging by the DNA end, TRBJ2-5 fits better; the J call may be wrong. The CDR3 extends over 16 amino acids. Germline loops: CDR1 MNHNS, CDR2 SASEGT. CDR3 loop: CVSSGLAGAYQETQYF. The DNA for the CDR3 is TGTGTCAGCAGCGGACTAGCGGGGGCCTATCAAGAGACCCAGTACTTC.

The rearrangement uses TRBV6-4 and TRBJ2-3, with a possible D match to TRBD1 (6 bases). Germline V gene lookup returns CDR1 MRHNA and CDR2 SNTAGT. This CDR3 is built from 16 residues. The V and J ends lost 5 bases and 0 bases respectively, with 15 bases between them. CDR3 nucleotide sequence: TGTGCCAGCAGTATTGGACAGCACCTTAGCACAGATACGCAGTATTTT. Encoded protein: CASSIGQHLSTDTQYF.

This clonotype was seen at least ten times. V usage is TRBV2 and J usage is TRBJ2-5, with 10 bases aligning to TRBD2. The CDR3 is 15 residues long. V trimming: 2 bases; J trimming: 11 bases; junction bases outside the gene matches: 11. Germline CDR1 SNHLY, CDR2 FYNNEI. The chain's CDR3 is CASSETTSGNDEQYF. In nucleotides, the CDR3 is TGTGCCAGCAGTGAAACAACTAGCGGGAACGATGAGCAGTACTTC.

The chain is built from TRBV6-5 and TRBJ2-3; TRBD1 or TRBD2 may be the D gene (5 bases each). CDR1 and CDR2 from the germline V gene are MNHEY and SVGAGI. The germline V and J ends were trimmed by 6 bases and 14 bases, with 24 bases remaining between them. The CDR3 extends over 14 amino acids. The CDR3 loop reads CASSNGPGPRDAYF. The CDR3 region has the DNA TGTGCCAGCAGCAACGGGCCCGGGCCCAGGGACGCGTATTTT.